The 21 T cell receptor beta chains presented below share a single source sample, sequenced in a study of blood T cell repertoires in COVID-19. The table came from immunoSEQ multiplex PCR; TCRdb's copy has only in-frame clones and leaves some out. Found here are approximately 350,000 clones, around 88% of them singletons; the top ten hold about 2.7%. The sequenced sample consisted of peripheral blood. The origin of the receptors is a man younger than 45 with active or convalescent COVID-19.

The CDR3 DNA reads as TGTGCCAGTAGTATCAGCGCTGGAAACGGGGAGCTGTTTTTT. Protein sequence: CASSISAGNGELFF. J is TRBJ2-2 and V is TRBV19; no clear D gene. CDR3 length: 14 amino acids. In germline, CDR1 is LNHDA, CDR2 SQIVND (reference sequence). Trimming removed 3 bases at V and 7 bases at J, with 12 bases between.

J is TRBJ2-3 and V is TRBV6-5; TRBD1 is a possible D gene (6 bases). Germline values: CDR1 MNHEY, CDR2 SVGAGI. Trimming left V 6 bases short and J 0 bases short, with 13 bases between. This CDR3 has 15 residues. CDR3 protein: CASRFSGDSTDTQYF. The CDR3 DNA sequence: TGTGCCAGCAGGTTCTCAGGGGACAGCACAGATACGCAGTATTTT.

The rearrangement links TRBV5-1 to TRBJ2-1; TRBD2 is a possible D gene (5 bases). This CDR3 is 11 amino acids long. Germline V gives CDR1 SGHRS, CDR2 YFSETQ. Trimming cost V 4 bases and J 7 bases, with 6 bases left between them. CDR3 residues: CASSPGNEQFF. As DNA, the CDR3 is TGCGCCAGCAGCCCGGGGAATGAGCAGTTCTTC.

This clone was seen a few times. V gene TRBV19 combines with J gene TRBJ1-1, with 7 bases aligning to TRBD1. Germline V CDR1 and CDR2: LNHDA, SQIVND (reference sequence). The CDR3 extends over 15 amino acids. With V trimmed by 2 bases and J by 3 bases, 6 bases remained unmatched. The CDR3 region has the DNA TGTGCCAGTAGTATAAGGGACAGCGGTTACACTGAAGCTTTCTTT. It is translated as CASSIRDSGYTEAFF.

This CDR3 reads CASSQSTGSDTEAFF. The CDR3, as DNA: TGTGCCAGCAGCCAAAGCACAGGGTCGGACACTGAAGCTTTCTTT. V gene TRBV4-2 combines with J gene TRBJ1-1; maybe TRBD1 (6 bases). The CDR3 contains 15 residues. Germline lookup yields CDR1 LGHNA and CDR2 YNFKEQ. Trimming removed 2 bases from V and 3 bases from J, with 13 bases in between.

The chain joins TRBV13 to TRBJ1-2; perhaps TRBD1 as D (5 bases). V was trimmed by 1 base and J by 8 bases, leaving 8 bases between them. The CDR3 totals 12 residues. Germline V gene sequence: CDR1 PRHDT, CDR2 FYEKMQ (reference sequence). This chain's CDR3 is CASSLAGNGYTF. CDR3 sequence (DNA): TGTGCCAGCAGCTTAGCAGGGAACGGCTACACCTTC.

The gene calls are TRBV7-6 and TRBJ1-3; D ambiguous. The V and J ends lost 4 bases and 0 bases respectively, with 13 bases between them. CDR3 size: 16 residues. Germline values: CDR1 SGHVS, CDR2 FNYEAQ. For the CDR3, the DNA is TGTGCCAGCAGCTCTCGGAGGGAAAGCTCTGGAAACACCATATATTTT. Its protein is CASSSRRESSGNTIYF.

The chain combines TRBV20-1 with TRBJ2-3; a possible D gene is TRBD2 (6 bases). Trimming pared 8 bases from V and 6 bases from J, leaving 12 bases between. CDR1 and CDR2 (germline): DFQATT, SNEGSKA (reference sequence). The CDR3 runs to 11 residues. CDR3 bases: TGCAGTTCTTCTCGGGGGGATACGCAGTATTTT. Amino acids: CSSSRGDTQYF.

The CDR3 region is CASSEGEIGQYF. CDR3 sequence (DNA): TGTGCCAGCAGTGAAGGTGAGATCGGTCAGTACTTC. This chain uses TRBV6-1 with TRBJ2-7; D is undetermined. Trimming left V 1 base short and J 10 bases short, with 11 bases between. The CDR3 has 12 amino acids. The germline gives CDR1 MNHNS, CDR2 SASEGT.

The chain recombines TRBV18 with TRBJ2-1, with 11 bases aligning to TRBD2. Germline CDR1 and CDR2: KGHSH and LQKENI. The CDR3 loop spans 16 amino acids. V lost 0 bases to trimming and J lost 6 bases; unmatched junction nucleotides: 4. CDR3 DNA: TGTGCCAGCTCACCACCGTCGCTAGCGGGGGGCAATGAGCAGTTCTTC. This gives the protein CASSPPSLAGGNEQFF.

The rearrangement links TRBV28 to TRBJ2-7, with 8 bases fitting TRBD1. The trim removed 10 bases at V and 1 base at J, leaving 12 bases unmatched. The CDR3 covers 15 residues. The germline V gene has CDR1 MDHEN and CDR2 SYDVKM. The CDR3 region is CATCPGDRPSYEQYF. CDR3 coding DNA: TGTGCCACCTGTCCGGGGGACAGGCCTTCCTACGAGCAGTACTTC. Based on the CDR3 plus reference TRBV28 and TRBJ2-7, the full variable domain is DVKVTQSSRYLVKRTGEKVFLECVQDMDHENMFWYRQDPGLGLRLIYFSYDVKMKEKGDIPEGYSVSREKKERFSLILESASTNQTSMYLCATCPGDRPSYEQYFGPGTRLTVT.

V is TRBV18 and J is TRBJ1-5, with D perhaps matching TRBD1 (5 bases). There are 14 residues in the CDR3. The V and J ends lost 2 bases and 7 bases respectively, with 12 bases between them. Germline values: CDR1 KGHSH, CDR2 LQKENI. CDR3 protein: CASSPSRAEQPQHF. The CDR3 region has the DNA TGTGCCAGCTCACCAAGCAGGGCAGAGCAGCCCCAGCATTTT. The variable domain in full, with the rest retrieved from reference TRBV18 and TRBJ1-5, is NAGVMQNPRHLVRRRGQEARLRCSPMKGHSHVYWYRQLPEEGLKFMVYLQKENIIDESGMPKERFSAEFPKEGPSILRIQQVVRGDSAAYFCASSPSRAEQPQHFGDGTRLSIL.

The chain has TRBV2 and TRBJ2-1; 8 bases are shared with TRBD2. CDR1 is SNHLY, CDR2 FYNNEI, per germline. Trimming took 3 bases from V and 8 from J; bases not matched to a gene: 6. The length of the CDR3 is 14 residues. This chain's CDR3 is CASSDRGGADEQFF. CDR3 nucleotide sequence: TGTGCCAGCAGTGACCGGGGGGGCGCCGATGAGCAGTTCTTC.

The rearrangement joins TRBV7-8 to TRBJ2-3; a possible D gene is TRBD2 (5 bases). Trimming took 5 bases from V and 1 from J, leaving 13 bases between them. Germline V gene sequence: CDR1 SGHVS, CDR2 FQNEAQ. The CDR3 is 15 residues long. In nucleotides, the CDR3 is TGTGCCAGCAGCCTCGGCTTGCGGGGCACAGATACGCAGTATTTT. This sequence encodes CASSLGLRGTDTQYF.

The rearrangement uses TRBV6-2 or TRBV6-3 and TRBJ2-1; 14 nucleotides match TRBD2. CDR3 length: 15 residues. The V gene's germline CDR1 is MNHEY and CDR2 SVGEGT. With V trimmed by 6 bases and J by 7 bases, 5 bases remained unmatched. The CDR3 loop reads CASSWTSGRYNEQFF. The CDR3 DNA reads TGTGCCAGCAGCTGGACTAGCGGGAGGTATAATGAGCAGTTCTTC.

This rearrangement joins TRBV6-2 or TRBV6-3 to TRBJ2-7, with D hard to call. Germline CDR1 reads MNHEY; CDR2 reads SVGEGT. The CDR3 totals 14 residues. V gave up 2 bases and J gave up 3 bases, with 11 bases separating them. The CDR3 nucleotides read TGTGCCAGCAGTTACCCGCCTATCAACTACGAGCAGTACTTC. Amino acid sequence: CASSYPPINYEQYF.

The chain recombines TRBV19 with TRBJ2-7; TRBD1 matches 10 bases. This CDR3 region has 15 residues. Germline loops: CDR1 LNHDA, CDR2 SQIVND (reference sequence). The V gene end was trimmed by 4 bases and the J gene end by 4 bases; junction bases not matched to a gene: 7. CDR3 coding DNA: TGTGCCAGTAGTAACGCGGGGGACAGGGGTTACGAGCAGTACTTC. Its protein product is CASSNAGDRGYEQYF.

This chain joins TRBV15 and TRBJ1-5; possibly TRBD1 for D (5 bases). The length of the CDR3 is 14 residues. CDR1 and CDR2 (germline): LNHNV, YYDKDF (reference sequence). V was clipped by 5 bases and J by 6 bases, with 14 bases between them. The CDR3 is CATSLGRGGQPQHF. As DNA, the CDR3 is TGTGCCACCAGCTTAGGAAGGGGTGGTCAGCCCCAGCATTTT.

The chain is built from TRBV5-4 and TRBJ2-7; D is perhaps TRBD1 (6 bases). V was trimmed by 0 bases and J by 4 bases, leaving 11 bases between them. Germline V gene sequence: CDR1 SGHNT, CDR2 YYREEE (reference sequence). CDR3 length: 14 amino acids. CDR3 sequence reads: CASSLAGQLYEQYF. Written as DNA, the CDR3 is TGTGCCAGCAGCTTGGCCGGACAGCTGTACGAGCAGTACTTC.

The chain recombines TRBV25-1 with TRBJ2-6; 11 bases are a match to TRBD2. The CDR3 runs to 17 residues. Germline V gene lookup returns CDR1 MGHDK and CDR2 SYGVNS. V lost 5 bases to trimming and J lost 0 bases; unmatched junction nucleotides: 3. CDR3 residues: CASSPTSGASGANVLTF. DNA of the CDR3: TGTGCCAGCAGTCCGACTAGCGGGGCCTCTGGGGCCAACGTCCTGACTTTC.

The V and J genes are TRBV11-1 and TRBJ2-3, with a tentative D call TRBD2 (6 bases). The CDR3 sequence is 15 residues long. Germline CDR1 reads SGHAT; CDR2 reads FQDESV (reference sequence). The V end lost 0 bases, the J end lost 4 bases, and 11 bases lay between the germline ends. The CDR3 DNA follows: TGTGCCAGCAGCTTAGCGGGAGGAGGAGCAGATACGCAGTATTTT. It codes for CASSLAGGGADTQYF.